The 18 T cell receptor beta chains in this list originate from one sample, sequenced in a study of memory CD8 T cells in hepatitis C reinfection. Indicated time point: peak reinfection, 3 to 8 weeks after reinfection detection. Sorted cells were sequenced directly ex vivo without any in vitro expansion. The protocol was immunoSEQ multiplex PCR, while the TCRdb copy is restricted to in-frame clones and leaves out a portion. Among more than 35,000 clones listed, over 75% were seen once. Sample: naive CD8+ T cells sorted from blood. The origin of the receptors is a man between 18 and 29 years old with hepatitis C virus infection.

This sequence joins TRBV7-9 and TRBJ1-5; 9 bases align to TRBD1. CDR3 size: 16 residues. Germline V gene sequence: CDR1 SEHNR, CDR2 FQNEAQ (reference sequence). V was pared by 5 bases and J by 7 bases, with 12 bases of the junction left unmatched. As DNA, the CDR3 is TGTGCCAGCAGCCCAATTACAGGGGGCCCCGGGCAGCCCCAGCATTTT. This translates into CASSPITGGPGQPQHF.

The chain links TRBV28 to TRBJ2-7, with 8 nucleotides matching TRBD1. With 6 bases clipped from V and 2 bases from J, the junction kept 9 bases outside the gene matches. The CDR3 length is 15 residues. Germline CDR1 and CDR2: MDHEN and SYDVKM. CDR3 loop: CASRNPGQDTYEQYF. The CDR3 DNA is TGTGCCAGCAGAAACCCGGGACAGGACACCTACGAGCAGTACTTC. Full variable domain (outside the CDR3, taken from reference TRBV28 and TRBJ2-7): DVKVTQSSRYLVKRTGEKVFLECVQDMDHENMFWYRQDPGLGLRLIYFSYDVKMKEKGDIPEGYSVSREKKERFSLILESASTNQTSMYLCASRNPGQDTYEQYFGPGTRLTVT.

This sequence joins TRBV27 and TRBJ2-1; 13 bases align to TRBD2. Germline loops: CDR1 MNHEY, CDR2 SMNVEV (reference sequence). CDR3 length equals 19 residues. V lost 5 bases, J lost 10 bases, and 20 bases stayed unmatched. The CDR3 coding sequence is TGTGCCAGCAGTGCGGGGACTAGCGGGACCGTACGGGGTACTCGCGAGCAGTTCTTC. It yields the protein CASSAGTSGTVRGTREQFF.

This chain uses TRBV6-1 with TRBJ2-7; TRBD1 matches 8 bases. This CDR3 contains 12 residues. The V and J ends lost 3 bases and 5 bases, in that order; junction bases with no gene match: 0. Germline CDR1 is MNHNS and CDR2 is SASEGT. The CDR3 loop reads CASSETGDEQYF. The CDR3 DNA is TGTGCCAGCAGTGAGACAGGGGACGAGCAGTACTTC.

In its sample, this clone was seen a few times. The chain links TRBV5-6 to TRBJ1-5, with 9 positions matching TRBD1. The CDR3 runs to 15 residues. Unmatched junction bases numbered 3, after V lost 1 base and J lost 4 bases. Germline V gene data show CDR1 as SGHDT and CDR2 as YYEEEE. Here the CDR3 reads CASSLRTGVNQPQHF. The CDR3 region has the DNA TGTGCCAGCAGCTTGAGGACAGGGGTGAATCAGCCCCAGCATTTT.

The chain employs TRBV6-1 and TRBJ1-2, with 7 bases aligning to TRBD1. Germline V gene sequence: CDR1 MNHNS, CDR2 SASEGT. Trimming at V came to 5 bases and at J to 6 bases, leaving 6 bases not matched to a gene. There are 13 residues in the CDR3. The CDR3 DNA is TGTGCCAGCAGTACGACAGGGTTGAATGGCTACACCTTC. Translating it yields CASSTTGLNGYTF.

The chain couples TRBV19 to TRBJ1-1, with 7 bases identical to TRBD1. From germline, CDR1 is LNHDA and CDR2 SQIVND (reference sequence). This CDR3 is 18 amino acids long. Trimming cost V 3 bases and J 3 bases; bases outside gene matches: 16. CDR3 DNA: TGTGCCAGTAGTATCATAACAGGGGCGCATAGGAGGGACACTGAAGCTTTCTTT. This codes for CASSIITGAHRRDTEAFF.

The V gene is TRBV2, the J gene TRBJ1-6; 7 nucleotides line up with TRBD1. Trimming cost V 6 bases and J 2 bases; bases outside gene matches: 7. This CDR3 contains 16 residues. Germline CDR1 and CDR2: SNHLY and FYNNEI. The CDR3 DNA reads as TGTGCCAGCAGGCCGACCGGGACAGCCTATAATTCACCCCTCCACTTT. It yields the protein CASRPTGTAYNSPLHF.

The chain employs TRBV6-6 and TRBJ2-1; 9 bases fit TRBD2. CDR3 size: 15 residues. Trimming took 2 bases from V and 7 from J; bases not matched to a gene: 6. Looked up from germline, CDR1 is MNHNY and CDR2 is SVGAGI (reference sequence). CDR3 residues: CASSYKLAGANEQFF. For the CDR3, the DNA is TGTGCCAGCAGTTACAAATTAGCGGGAGCGAATGAGCAGTTCTTC.

The V gene is TRBV29-1, the J gene TRBJ2-1; D might be TRBD1 (5 bases). The CDR3 loop spans 14 amino acids. V lost 5 bases, J lost 5 bases, and 16 bases lay in between. Germline CDR1 is SQVTM and CDR2 is ANQGSEA. CDR3 DNA sequence: TGCAGCGTTAAGCCAGGGCGTCGGGACAATGAGCAGTTCTTC. Its translation: CSVKPGRRDNEQFF.

The chain recombines TRBV5-4 with TRBJ2-2, with 7 bases that match TRBD1. Trimming at V came to 0 bases and at J to 3 bases, leaving 2 bases not matched to a gene. Germline assignment: CDR1 SGHNT and CDR2 YYREEE (reference sequence). The CDR3 runs 15 residues. DNA for the CDR3: TGTGCCAGCAGCTTGGGGACAGGTTACACCGGGGAGCTGTTTTTT. It specifies CASSLGTGYTGELFF. The variable domain in full, completed from reference TRBV5-4 and TRBJ2-2, reads ETGVTQSPTHLIKTRGQQVTLRCSSQSGHNTVSWYQQALGQGPQFIFQYYREEENGRGNFPPRFSGLQFPNYSSELNVNALELDDSALYLCASSLGTGYTGELFFGEGSRLTVL.

The J gene is TRBJ2-7, the V gene TRBV11-2; no firm D call. Trimming removed 2 bases from V and 4 bases from J, with 9 bases in between. The CDR3 spans 13 residues. The V gene's germline CDR1 is SGHAT and CDR2 FQNNGV. In DNA form, the CDR3 reads TGTGCCAGCAGCTTATCGCGTTCGTACGAGCAGTACTTC. Translated, it gives CASSLSRSYEQYF.

The V gene is TRBV7-6, the J gene TRBJ1-6; TRBD1 matches at 7 bases. Per germline, CDR1 SGHVS and CDR2 FNYEAQ. J lost 10 bases, V lost 5 bases, and 17 bases had no gene match. This CDR3 is built from 17 residues. Here the CDR3 reads CASSPEGAGVGWSPLHF. CDR3 sequence (DNA): TGTGCCAGCAGCCCCGAGGGGGCAGGGGTAGGGTGGTCACCCCTCCACTTT.

CDR3 loop: CASSMAGTGLYV. The CDR3 nucleotides read TGTGCCAGCAGCATGGCCGGGACAGGGTTGTACGTC. The J gene is TRBJ2-7, the V gene TRBV5-6, with 9 positions matching TRBD1. The V and J ends lost 4 bases and 12 bases, in that order; junction bases with no gene match: 8. The CDR3 runs to 12 residues. The germline V gene encodes CDR1 SGHDT and CDR2 YYEEEE.

The chain links TRBV19 to TRBJ1-2; tentative D call: TRBD1 (5 bases). CDR3 size: 13 residues. Germline V gene sequence: CDR1 LNHDA, CDR2 SQIVND (reference sequence). Trimming stripped 8 bases from V and 3 bases from J, with 13 bases between. CDR3 sequence reads: CASLGGSDYGYTF. In DNA, the CDR3 is TGTGCCAGTCTTGGGGGGTCGGACTATGGCTACACCTTC.

The V call is TRBV4-1, the J call TRBJ1-4; no clear D gene. Germline V lookup: CDR1 MGHRA, CDR2 YSYEKL. Trimming left V 5 bases short and J 4 bases short, with 11 bases between. The CDR3 is 14 amino acids. The CDR3 here is CASSKREVNEKLFF. The CDR3 DNA is TGCGCCAGCAGCAAGCGGGAAGTTAATGAAAAACTGTTTTTT.

The chain joins TRBV9 to TRBJ1-1; perhaps TRBD1 as D (5 bases). The germline V and J ends were trimmed by 3 bases and 8 bases, with 14 bases remaining between them. The CDR3 has 13 residues. Germline-derived CDR1 and CDR2 are SGDLS and YYNGEE. The CDR3 DNA is TGTGCCAGCAGCGCAGGGAACATGGCGGAAGCTTTCTTT. This gives the protein CASSAGNMAEAFF.

This clone came up a few times. DNA for the CDR3: TGCGCCAGCAGCCAAGTATCGGGGGGCTACGAGCAGTACTTC. Amino acids: CASSQVSGGYEQYF. V usage is TRBV4-1 and J usage is TRBJ2-7; 7 bases align to TRBD2. V shed 1 base and J 3 bases; nucleotides not matched to a gene: 3. CDR3 length equals 14 residues. Germline V gene sequence: CDR1 MGHRA, CDR2 YSYEKL.